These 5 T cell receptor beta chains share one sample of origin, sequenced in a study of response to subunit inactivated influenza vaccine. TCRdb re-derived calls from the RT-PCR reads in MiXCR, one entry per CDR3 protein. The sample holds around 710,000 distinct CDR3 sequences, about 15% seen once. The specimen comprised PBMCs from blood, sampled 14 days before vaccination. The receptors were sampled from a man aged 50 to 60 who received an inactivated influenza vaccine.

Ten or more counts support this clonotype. CDR3 region: CASSSELGVTGELFF. CDR3 sequence (DNA): TGTGCCAGCAGCTCCGAACTGGGGGTAACCGGGGAGCTGTTTTTT. The V call is TRBV7-6, the J call TRBJ2-2; either TRBD1 or TRBD2 may supply D (5 bases each). Germline CDR1 and CDR2: SGHVS and FNYEAQ. Trimming left V 4 bases short and J 5 bases short, with 14 bases between. The CDR3 runs 15 residues.

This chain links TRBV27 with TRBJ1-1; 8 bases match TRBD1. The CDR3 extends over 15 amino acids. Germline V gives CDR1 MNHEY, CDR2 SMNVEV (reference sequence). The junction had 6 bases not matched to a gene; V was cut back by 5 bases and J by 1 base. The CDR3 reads CASSPYRGANTEAFF. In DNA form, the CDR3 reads TGTGCCAGCAGTCCTTACAGGGGGGCGAACACTGAAGCTTTCTTT.

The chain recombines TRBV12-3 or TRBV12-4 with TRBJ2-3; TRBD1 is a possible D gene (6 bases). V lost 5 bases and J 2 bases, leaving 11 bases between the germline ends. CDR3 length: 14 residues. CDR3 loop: CASSTGTNTDTQYF. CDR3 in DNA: TGTGCCAGCAGTACCGGGACAAACACAGATACGCAGTATTTT.

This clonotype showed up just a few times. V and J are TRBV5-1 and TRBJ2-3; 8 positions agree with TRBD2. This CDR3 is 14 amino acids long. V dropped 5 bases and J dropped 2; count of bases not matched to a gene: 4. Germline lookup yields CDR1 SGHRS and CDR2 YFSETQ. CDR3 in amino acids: CASRAGGHTDTQYF. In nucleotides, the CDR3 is TGCGCCAGCAGGGCGGGGGGCCACACAGATACGCAGTATTTT.

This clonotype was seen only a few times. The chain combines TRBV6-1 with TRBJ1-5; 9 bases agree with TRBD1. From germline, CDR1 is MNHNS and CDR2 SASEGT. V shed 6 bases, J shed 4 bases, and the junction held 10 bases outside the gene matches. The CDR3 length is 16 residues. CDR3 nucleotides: TGTGCCAGCAGAGAAAGAACAGGGGGCGGGAATCAGCCCCAGCATTTT. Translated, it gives CASRERTGGGNQPQHF.